Below are 30 T cell receptor beta chains sequenced from a single sample in a study of early T cells in non-severe SARS-CoV-2 infection. Each CDR3 protein is one row after TCRdb ran MiXCR on the 5' RACE reads. Among 25,000 to 35,000 distinct CDR3 sequences listed, approximately 6.4% were seen once. The sequencing here drew on whole blood, taken at baseline. The receptors here all came from an adult who was a healthcare worker with PCR-confirmed SARS-CoV-2 infection or an uninfected control (not recorded which).

The chain combines TRBV18 with TRBJ1-2; TRBD1 matches at 7 bases. Looked up from germline, CDR1 is KGHSH and CDR2 is LQKENI. V was pared by 2 bases and J by 6 bases, with 9 bases of the junction left unmatched. CDR3 length: 15 residues. As DNA, the CDR3 is TGTGCCAGCTCACCAAGAGCGCAGGGGGAGGATGGCTACACCTTC. Its protein is CASSPRAQGEDGYTF. The entire variable domain, with the rest obtained from reference TRBV18 and TRBJ1-2, is as follows: NAGVMQNPRHLVRRRGQEARLRCSPMKGHSHVYWYRQLPEEGLKFMVYLQKENIIDESGMPKERFSAEFPKEGPSILRIQQVVRGDSAAYFCASSPRAQGEDGYTFGSGTRLTVV.

This clonotype was detected ten times or more. This chain connects TRBV11-2 to TRBJ2-5; perhaps TRBD1 as D (6 bases). Trimming stripped 1 base from V and 3 bases from J, with 6 bases between. CDR1 is SGHAT and CDR2 is FQNNGV in the germline V gene. This CDR3 spans 13 amino acids. This CDR3 reads CASSLGTEETQYF. The CDR3 region has the DNA TGTGCCAGCAGCTTAGGGACAGAAGAGACCCAGTACTTC.

Here the CDR3 reads CANRTDPPLTFF. CDR3 in DNA: TGTGCCAACAGAACGGACCCCCCTCTGACGTTCTTC. The rearrangement uses TRBV7-9 and TRBJ2-1, with no clear D. The CDR3 consists of 12 residues. Trimming took 10 bases from V and 15 from J, leaving 22 bases between them. CDR1 and CDR2 from the germline V gene are SEHNR and FQNEAQ (reference sequence).

This clonotype has a count of ten or more. This chain uses TRBV12-3 or TRBV12-4 with TRBJ1-1; 12 bases agree with TRBD1. This CDR3 contains 17 residues. V lost 1 base, J lost 3 bases, and 6 bases stayed unmatched. CDR3 amino acids: CASSLVAGTGGYTEAFF. Written as DNA, the CDR3 is TGTGCCAGCAGTTTAGTTGCCGGGACAGGGGGCTACACTGAAGCTTTCTTT.

The rearrangement uses TRBV18 and TRBJ1-1; no firm D call. Per the germline V gene, CDR1 is KGHSH and CDR2 is LQKENI. The V gene lost 1 base and the J gene lost 3 bases, with 9 bases spanning the gap. This CDR3 spans 14 amino acids. The CDR3 nucleotides read TGTGCCAGCTCACCACTGCCGGGTGACACTGAAGCTTTCTTT. It codes for CASSPLPGDTEAFF.

The rearrangement joins TRBV4-2 to TRBJ2-1, with 8 bases fitting TRBD1. J was trimmed by 12 bases and V by 0 bases; bases with no gene match: 16. This CDR3 is 17 amino acids long. Per the germline V gene, CDR1 is LGHNA and CDR2 is YNFKEQ. The CDR3 spells CASSQDRRPGPTGGQFF. In DNA, the CDR3 is TGTGCCAGCAGCCAAGATCGCCGTCCCGGACCAACAGGGGGGCAGTTCTTC.

This clonotype was detected many times. The chain uses TRBV11-2 and TRBJ2-1; D unclear. Per the germline V gene, CDR1 is SGHAT and CDR2 is FQNNGV. V lost 2 bases, J lost 5 bases, and 7 bases lay in between. This CDR3 has 13 residues. The CDR3 DNA follows: TGTGCCAGCAGCTTATTGGACCACAATGAGCAGTTCTTC. Its translation: CASSLLDHNEQFF.

This clonotype was seen more than once but under ten times. V and J are TRBV20-1 and TRBJ2-3; D tentatively fits TRBD1 or TRBD2 (5 bases each). This CDR3 spans 15 amino acids. V was pared by 0 bases and J by 3 bases, with 13 bases between. In germline, CDR1 is DFQATT, CDR2 SNEGSKA (reference sequence). The CDR3 DNA reads as TGCAGTGCTAGAGATCTAGGGGAGAGAACAGATACGCAGTATTTT. Translation gives CSARDLGERTDTQYF.

This clonotype has more than one count but fewer than ten. This sequence joins TRBV28 and TRBJ1-6; perhaps TRBD1 as D (5 bases). Looked up from germline, CDR1 is MDHEN and CDR2 is SYDVKM. V lost 3 bases and J lost 6, with 12 bases in between. The CDR3 totals 15 residues. The CDR3 loop reads CASSFGQGRNSPLHF. CDR3 nucleotide sequence: TGTGCCAGCAGTTTTGGTCAGGGACGTAATTCACCCCTCCACTTT.

This clonotype appeared many times. The genes are TRBV6-6 and TRBJ2-5; a weak D match, TRBD1 (6 bases). V dropped 4 bases and J dropped 7 bases, with 16 bases sitting between them. Germline V gene data show CDR1 as MNHNY and CDR2 as SVGAGI (reference sequence). The CDR3 is 14 residues long. CDR3 sequence reads: CASSLDRATGTQYF. For the CDR3, the DNA is TGTGCCAGCAGTTTGGACAGAGCGACGGGGACCCAGTACTTC.

This clonotype was seen ten or more times. The chain carries TRBV5-1 and TRBJ2-5; D could derive from TRBD1 or TRBD2 (7 bases each). V was clipped by 2 bases and J by 5 bases, with 13 bases between them. Germline CDR1 SGHRS, CDR2 YFSETQ. CDR3 length: 14 amino acids. The CDR3: CASSFTGEGETQYF. CDR3 DNA sequence: TGCGCCAGCAGCTTCACAGGGGAGGGGGAGACCCAGTACTTC.

This clonotype has at least ten counts. The chain employs TRBV9 and TRBJ2-1; D may be TRBD2 (6 bases). The CDR3 is 13 amino acids. Per the germline V gene, CDR1 is SGDLS and CDR2 is YYNGEE. Trimming took off 4 bases at V and 7 bases at J, with 12 bases between the two ends. The CDR3 region is CASSPSTSNEQFF. The CDR3 region has the DNA TGTGCCAGCAGCCCGTCGACTAGTAATGAGCAGTTCTTC.

This clonotype was detected many times. V is TRBV4-3 and J is TRBJ1-4; tentatively, D is TRBD1 (6 bases). V lost 0 bases and J 7 bases, leaving 24 bases between the germline ends. Germline values: CDR1 LGHNA, CDR2 YSLEER. The CDR3 length is 19 residues. The CDR3 is CASSQDRGTRNPLVEKLFF. The CDR3 DNA is TGCGCCAGCAGCCAAGATCGGGGGACACGGAACCCCCTCGTTGAAAAACTGTTTTTT.

This clonotype showed up many times. The chain links TRBV7-3 to TRBJ2-2; a possible D gene is TRBD2 (5 bases). The CDR3 is 14 amino acids. CDR1 and CDR2 from the germline V gene are SGHTA and FQGTGA. The ends were cut back, 3 bases at V and 2 bases at J, with 7 bases in the middle. The CDR3 loop is CASSLGVNTGELFF. The CDR3 nucleotides are TGTGCCAGCAGCTTGGGAGTTAACACCGGGGAGCTGTTTTTT.

In its sample, this clonotype was seen many times. This sequence joins TRBV20-1 and TRBJ2-3; 8 nucleotides align to TRBD1. V dropped 5 bases and J dropped 5; count of bases not matched to a gene: 9. The germline gives CDR1 DFQATT, CDR2 SNEGSKA (reference sequence). The CDR3 contains 14 residues. CDR3 nucleotides: TGCAGTGCTGAGACAGGGGTAATGTTAGATACGCAGTATTTT. As protein: CSAETGVMLDTQYF.

This clonotype occurred a few times. The genes are TRBV19 and TRBJ2-3; no clear D. Germline CDR1 and CDR2: LNHDA and SQIVND (reference sequence). The CDR3 is 15 amino acids. V dropped 3 bases and J dropped 3 bases, with 13 bases sitting between them. CDR3 in DNA: TGTGCCAGTAGTATTTCCAATCTGGGGACAGATACGCAGTATTTT. Translation gives CASSISNLGTDTQYF.

This clonotype was recorded many times. The V gene is TRBV28, the J gene TRBJ1-2; 8 bases agree with TRBD1. J was trimmed by 5 bases and V by 7 bases; bases with no gene match: 12. CDR1 is MDHEN and CDR2 is SYDVKM in the germline V gene. The CDR3 covers 15 residues. CDR3 loop: CASTPQGTGTYGYTF. CDR3 coding DNA: TGTGCCAGCACCCCCCAGGGGACAGGCACTTATGGCTACACCTTC.

The sample holds many counts of this clonotype. The chain employs TRBV6-6 and TRBJ1-1; TRBD1 might be the D (6 bases). V was clipped by 6 bases and J by 5 bases, with 19 bases between them. Germline CDR1 reads MNHNY; CDR2 reads SVGAGI (reference sequence). This CDR3 region has 15 residues. CDR3 in amino acids: CASSQNREGGTEAFF. In DNA form, the CDR3 reads TGTGCCAGCAGCCAAAACAGGGAGGGGGGAACTGAAGCTTTCTTT.

The sample holds many counts of this clonotype. The chain carries TRBV6-6 and TRBJ2-7; D unclear. Trimming left V 6 bases short and J 2 bases short, with 5 bases between. Germline V CDR1 and CDR2: MNHNY, SVGAGI (reference sequence). The CDR3 sequence is 11 residues long. The CDR3 DNA reads TGTGCCAGCAGAATAGCCTACGAGCAGTACTTC. Translation: CASRIAYEQYF.

This clonotype appeared many times. The J gene is TRBJ1-5, the V gene TRBV6-1, with 9 bases fitting TRBD1. CDR3 length: 14 residues. CDR1 is MNHNS and CDR2 is SASEGT in the germline V gene. V was pared by 6 bases and J by 7 bases, with 7 bases of the junction left unmatched. Here the CDR3 DNA reads TGTGCCAGCAGAGGGACAGGGCAACGGCAGCCCCAGCATTTT. It is translated as CASRGTGQRQPQHF.

This clonotype was seen ten or more times. Compared with germline, one end of the junction differs, possibly owing to a read error. The rearrangement links TRBV7-7 to TRBJ2-5; 7 nucleotides align to TRBD2. This CDR3 spans 15 amino acids. Germline V gene sequence: CDR1 SSHAT, CDR2 FNYEAQ (reference sequence). CDR3 nucleotides: TGTGCTAGCAGCTTTCGGGTGGGAGGGACGGAGACCCAGTACTTC. The encoded protein is CASSFRVGGTETQYF.

This clonotype appeared many times. V and J are TRBV12-3 or TRBV12-4 and TRBJ2-1, with TRBD2 matching over 8 bases. The CDR3 runs to 20 residues. V was clipped by 2 bases and J by 5 bases; unmatched bases: 20. The CDR3 sequence is CASSLWGRGVSYILNNEQFF. The CDR3 coding sequence is TGTGCCAGCAGTTTATGGGGGCGGGGGGTCAGCTATATCCTGAACAATGAGCAGTTCTTC.

Ten or more counts support this clonotype. The chain carries TRBV20-1 and TRBJ2-3; no clear D. This CDR3 has 16 residues. V was shortened by 0 bases and J by 2 bases, with 15 bases between the two germline ends. The germline V gene has CDR1 DFQATT and CDR2 SNEGSKA (reference sequence). CDR3 coding DNA: TGCAGTGCTAGAGATCTACAGACCTTCACCACAGATACGCAGTATTTT. Protein sequence: CSARDLQTFTTDTQYF.

This clonotype came up many times. The V and J genes are TRBV10-2 and TRBJ2-2; 14 bases are a match to TRBD2. Germline loops: CDR1 WSHSY, CDR2 SAAADI. The CDR3 covers 17 residues. The junction had 6 bases not matched to a gene; V was cut back by 5 bases and J by 4 bases. The CDR3 coding sequence is TGCGCCAGCAGTCAGGGACTAGCGGGAGTCGGCACCGGGGAGCTGTTTTTT. Translating gives CASSQGLAGVGTGELFF.

This clonotype appeared a few times. The rearrangement joins TRBV20-1 to TRBJ2-5; D may be TRBD1 or TRBD2 (6 bases each). The CDR3 has 14 residues. Germline V lookup: CDR1 DFQATT, CDR2 SNEGSKA (reference sequence). V was clipped by 6 bases and J by 5 bases, with 19 bases between them. CDR3 sequence reads: CSARARGRKETQYF. DNA for the CDR3: TGCAGTGCCCGCGCCCGGGGGCGCAAGGAGACCCAGTACTTC.

This clonotype was recorded a few times. At one end, the junction sequence differs from germline, possibly due to a read error. The CDR3 sequence is CASSESGGPLNF. The CDR3 DNA follows: TGCGCCAGCAGTGAGTCGGGTGGACCGCTGAACTTC. The rearrangement links TRBV10-2 to TRBJ2-5; no reliable D call. The V gene's germline CDR1 is WSHSY and CDR2 SAAADI. The CDR3 runs to 12 residues.

This clonotype was detected many times. The chain couples TRBV27 to TRBJ1-5, with D perhaps matching TRBD1 (5 bases). V shed 3 bases and J shed 7 bases, with 13 bases lying between them. Per germline, CDR1 MNHEY and CDR2 SMNVEV (reference sequence). This CDR3 region has 14 residues. The CDR3 DNA sequence: TGTGCCAGCAGTTTCCTGCAGGGCCGGCAGCCCCAGCATTTT. Its protein is CASSFLQGRQPQHF.

This clonotype has a handful of counts. The J gene is TRBJ1-1, the V gene TRBV6-2 or TRBV6-3; 7 nucleotides agree with TRBD1. V shed 8 bases and J 7 bases; nucleotides not matched to a gene: 7. The CDR3 runs to 12 residues. Germline V gives CDR1 MNHEY, CDR2 SVGEGT. The CDR3 coding sequence is TGTGCCAGCGGGGACAGCCACCGTGAAGCTTTCTTT. Translated, it gives CASGDSHREAFF.

This clonotype was picked up many times. The CDR3 coding sequence is TGTGCCAGCAGCCAAGATTACGAGAGGCATGAGCAGTTCTTC. Residues: CASSQDYERHEQFF. The rearrangement links TRBV4-2 to TRBJ2-1; D unresolved. CDR1 LGHNA and CDR2 YNFKEQ come from the germline V gene. This CDR3 region has 14 residues. V dropped 0 bases and J dropped 8 bases, with 11 bases sitting between them.

Many counts were recorded for this clonotype. V gene TRBV15 combines with J gene TRBJ1-1; D is uncertain. CDR1 LNHNV and CDR2 YYDKDF come from the germline V gene (reference sequence). Trimming stripped 0 bases from V and 0 bases from J, with 5 bases between. The CDR3 length is 14 residues. The CDR3 loop is CATSRDGMNTEAFF. In DNA, the CDR3 is TGTGCCACCAGCAGAGACGGTATGAACACTGAAGCTTTCTTT.